A single sample gave rise to the 23 T cell receptor beta chains below, sequenced in a study of blood T cell repertoires in COVID-19 (TCRdb year 2020). The method behind the library was the immunoSEQ multiplex PCR assay. Not all clones reach the TCRdb copy of this immuneACCESS table, which keeps in-frame sequences only. Checked studies attribute under half of the gap to unresolved V genes and leave the rest unexplained. The sample table holds 150,000 to 200,000 clones, of which about 84% were seen once. Over 7.5% of the sample belongs to the ten largest clones. Source material: PBMCs or T cells enriched from blood (not recorded which). Receptors were obtained from a woman in her 30s who had recovered from COVID-19.

This sequence joins TRBV5-1 and TRBJ2-3; perhaps TRBD2 as D (6 bases). The CDR3 runs 15 residues. The V gene's germline CDR1 is SGHRS and CDR2 YFSETQ. V gave up 3 bases and J gave up 0 bases, with 11 bases separating them. Written as DNA, the CDR3 is TGCGCCAGCAGCTATAGCGGAACTAGCACAGATACGCAGTATTTT. Translated, it gives CASSYSGTSTDTQYF.

The V gene is TRBV28, the J gene TRBJ2-7; possibly TRBD2 for D (5 bases). The CDR3 runs to 14 residues. V lost 1 base and J 4 bases, leaving 11 bases between the germline ends. CDR1 is MDHEN, CDR2 SYDVKM, per germline. The CDR3 protein is CASSLFFSGYEQYF. The CDR3 DNA follows: TGTGCCAGCAGTTTATTCTTCAGCGGATACGAGCAGTACTTC.

The chain is built from TRBV24-1 and TRBJ1-6; TRBD1 might be the D (6 bases). Germline lookup yields CDR1 KGHDR and CDR2 SFDVKD. The CDR3 totals 13 residues. Trimming shortened V by 4 bases and J by 6 bases, and 6 bases separated the two germline ends. The CDR3 sequence: CATSEQGNSPLHF. CDR3 in DNA: TGTGCCACCAGTGAACAGGGTAATTCACCCCTCCACTTT.

The chain joins TRBV10-2 to TRBJ1-1, with TRBD1 matching over 8 bases. The CDR3 is 15 amino acids. Germline assignment: CDR1 WSHSY and CDR2 SAAADI. J lost 5 bases, V lost 7 bases, and 12 bases had no gene match. The CDR3 is CASTENDRGGTEAFF. Here the CDR3 DNA reads TGCGCCAGCACCGAAAATGACAGGGGAGGAACTGAAGCTTTCTTT.

The chain has TRBV11-2 and TRBJ2-5; perhaps TRBD2 as D (6 bases). The germline gives CDR1 SGHAT, CDR2 FQNNGV. Trimming pared 5 bases from V and 4 bases from J, leaving 20 bases between. This CDR3 region has 16 residues. The CDR3 bases are TGTGCCAGCAGCGCCCAGGCACTAGCCTCCCCAGAGACCCAGTACTTC. This sequence encodes CASSAQALASPETQYF.

This sequence joins TRBV2 and TRBJ1-1; D is unresolved. Germline-derived CDR1 and CDR2 are SNHLY and FYNNEI. The CDR3 has 16 amino acids. The V end was cut by 6 bases, the J end by 0 bases, with 17 bases between. CDR3 sequence: CASSQYGVQMNTEAFF. CDR3 nucleotides: TGTGCCAGCAGCCAATACGGGGTCCAGATGAACACTGAAGCTTTCTTT. The whole variable domain, remainder taken from reference TRBV2 and TRBJ1-1, is EPEVTQTPSHQVTQMGQEVILRCVPISNHLYFYWYRQILGQKVEFLVSFYNNEISEKSEIFDDQFSVERPDGSNFTLKIRSTKLEDSAMYFCASSQYGVQMNTEAFFGQGTRLTVV.

In this sample, this clone turned up once. This rearrangement joins TRBV27 to TRBJ2-3; D remains ambiguous. V lost 4 bases to trimming and J lost 6 bases, with 23 bases between them. This CDR3 region has 17 residues. CDR1 is MNHEY and CDR2 is SMNVEV in the germline V gene (reference sequence). CDR3 coding DNA: TGTGCCAGCAGTTGGTTCGTGACTCCCGGTGGAGTTGATACGCAGTATTTT. It yields the protein CASSWFVTPGGVDTQYF.

This chain connects TRBV19 to TRBJ1-1, with D maybe TRBD1 (5 bases). Germline V CDR1 and CDR2: LNHDA, SQIVND (reference sequence). V gave up 5 bases and J gave up 2 bases, with 9 bases separating them. CDR3 size: 13 residues. CDR3 residues: CASSLTGNTEAFF. CDR3 DNA sequence: TGTGCCAGTAGTCTCACAGGAAACACTGAAGCTTTCTTT.

V usage is TRBV3-1 (or the pseudogene TRBV3-2) and J usage is TRBJ2-3; D gene unclear. The CDR3 has 15 residues. In germline, CDR1 is LGHDT, CDR2 YNNKEL (reference sequence). The ends were cut back, 0 bases at V and 1 base at J, with 8 bases in the middle. CDR3 coding DNA: TGTGCCAGCAGCCAAGATGTGGCCCGCACAGATACGCAGTATTTT. Its protein is CASSQDVARTDTQYF.

The gene calls are TRBV11-2 and TRBJ2-3, with 8 bases identical to TRBD1. With V trimmed by 4 bases and J by 3 bases, 6 bases remained unmatched. The CDR3 sequence is 15 residues long. Germline V lookup: CDR1 SGHAT, CDR2 FQNNGV. The chain's CDR3 is CASSSSGGPTDTQYF. CDR3 bases: TGTGCCAGCAGCTCCTCAGGGGGCCCAACAGATACGCAGTATTTT. Combining the CDR3 with reference TRBV11-2 and TRBJ2-3 gives the whole variable domain EAGVAQSPRYKIIEKRQSVAFWCNPISGHATLYWYQQILGQGPKLLIQFQNNGVVDDSQLPKDRFSAERLKGVDSTLKIQPAKLEDSAVYLCASSSSGGPTDTQYFGPGTRLTVL.

The chain joins TRBV5-1 to TRBJ1-1; TRBD1 might be the D (5 bases). CDR1 SGHRS and CDR2 YFSETQ come from the germline V gene. Trimming pared 0 bases from V and 0 bases from J, leaving 12 bases between. CDR3 length equals 16 residues. This CDR3 is CASSLGGAGLNTEAFF. The CDR3 nucleotides are TGCGCCAGCAGCTTGGGAGGGGCGGGGTTGAACACTGAAGCTTTCTTT.

The chain uses TRBV5-1 and TRBJ1-5, with 7 bases that match TRBD1. V lost 0 bases and J lost 2; bases outside the gene matches: 2. Germline V lookup: CDR1 SGHRS, CDR2 YFSETQ. The CDR3 loop spans 15 amino acids. The CDR3 DNA is TGCGCCAGCAGCTTGGGACAGGGACGCAATCAGCCCCAGCATTTT. Translating gives CASSLGQGRNQPQHF.

V usage is TRBV2 and J usage is TRBJ2-2; TRBD2 agrees at 7 bases. With 2 bases clipped from V and 13 bases from J, the junction kept 7 bases outside the gene matches. The CDR3 totals 13 residues. Germline V CDR1 and CDR2: SNHLY, FYNNEI. The chain's CDR3 is CASSESGMGLLFF. The CDR3 nucleotides are TGTGCCAGCAGTGAAAGCGGGATGGGGCTGCTGTTTTTT. Together with reference TRBV2 and TRBJ2-2, the CDR3 gives the full variable domain: EPEVTQTPSHQVTQMGQEVILRCVPISNHLYFYWYRQILGQKVEFLVSFYNNEISEKSEIFDDQFSVERPDGSNFTLKIRSTKLEDSAMYFCASSESGMGLLFFGEGSRLTVL.

This clone showed up just a few times. This chain uses TRBV9 with TRBJ1-1; D not certain. The V end lost 0 bases, the J end lost 3 bases, and 12 bases lay between the germline ends. The CDR3 totals 15 residues. Germline V CDR1 and CDR2: SGDLS, YYNGEE. The CDR3 region is CASSVGLLSDTEAFF. The CDR3 DNA reads as TGTGCCAGCAGCGTAGGACTGTTGTCGGACACTGAAGCTTTCTTT.

This clone was recorded once. The chain links TRBV27 to TRBJ1-3; no definite D call. This CDR3 contains 14 residues. Per the germline V gene, CDR1 is MNHEY and CDR2 is SMNVEV (reference sequence). Trimming cost V 6 bases and J 0 bases, with 9 bases left between them. The CDR3 sequence: CASRPGVSGNTIYF. In DNA, the CDR3 is TGTGCCAGCAGACCCGGGGTCTCTGGAAACACCATATATTTT.

This clone has a handful of counts. The chain uses TRBV24-1 and TRBJ2-2, with unresolved D. CDR3 length: 13 residues. The germline V gene has CDR1 KGHDR and CDR2 SFDVKD. The ends were cut back, 6 bases at V and 6 bases at J, with 10 bases in the middle. This chain's CDR3 is CATSTGSAGELFF. The CDR3 DNA sequence: TGTGCCACCAGTACCGGGTCGGCCGGGGAGCTGTTTTTT.

The V call is TRBV21-1, the J call TRBJ2-7; TRBD2, as called in the table, went unchecked against the DNA. TRBV21-1 is termed a pseudogene. The CDR3 runs to 17 residues. DNA of the CDR3: TGTGCCAGCAGCAAAGGGGGGGTACAGGCTTCGACCTACGAGCAGTACTTC. Encoded protein: CASSKGGVQASTYEQYF.

The genes are TRBV19 and TRBJ1-5, with D perhaps TRBD1 (6 bases). This CDR3 region has 16 residues. Germline CDR1 and CDR2: LNHDA and SQIVND (reference sequence). In DNA, the CDR3 is TGTGCTTGTAGCAGGGGCGCCGGCTATAGCAATCAGCCCCAGCATTTT. Translated: CACSRGAGYSNQPQHF.

This sequence joins TRBV29-1 and TRBJ2-1, with 7 bases matching TRBD1. The CDR3 has 12 amino acids. CDR1 is SQVTM, CDR2 ANQGSEA, per germline. J gave up 9 bases and V 8 bases, and 10 bases lay outside the gene matches. CDR3 bases: TGCAGCCCGTTGACAGGGTGGGGTGAGCAGTTCTTC. Amino acids: CSPLTGWGEQFF.

The chain is built from TRBV28 and TRBJ2-7; the D gene is possibly TRBD2 (6 bases). Trimming removed 6 bases at V and 2 bases at J, with 14 bases between. From germline, CDR1 is MDHEN and CDR2 SYDVKM. The CDR3 sequence is 14 residues long. The CDR3 DNA follows: TGTGCCAGCAGCCAACTCCCGGGGGCCTACGAGCAGTACTTC. The encoded protein is CASSQLPGAYEQYF. The variable domain in full, with the rest retrieved from reference TRBV28 and TRBJ2-7, is DVKVTQSSRYLVKRTGEKVFLECVQDMDHENMFWYRQDPGLGLRLIYFSYDVKMKEKGDIPEGYSVSREKKERFSLILESASTNQTSMYLCASSQLPGAYEQYFGPGTRLTVT.

The CDR3 is CASSVGSGSGANVLTF. For the CDR3, the DNA is TGTGCCAGCAGCGTAGGGAGCGGCTCTGGGGCCAACGTCCTGACTTTC. The chain couples TRBV9 to TRBJ2-6, with TRBD2 as a possible D gene (5 bases). Germline values: CDR1 SGDLS, CDR2 YYNGEE. The ends were cut back, 0 bases at V and 0 bases at J, with 7 bases in the middle. CDR3 length equals 16 residues. The full variable domain, rest sourced from reference TRBV9 and TRBJ2-6, is DSGVTQTPKHLITATGQRVTLRCSPRSGDLSVYWYQQSLDQGLQFLIQYYNGEERAKGNILERFSAQQFPDLHSELNLSSLELGDSALYFCASSVGSGSGANVLTFGAGSRLTVL.

The chain has TRBV7-3 and TRBJ2-1, with TRBD2 identical over 10 bases. The CDR3 totals 20 residues. The junction had 12 bases not matched to a gene; V was cut back by 1 base and J by 0 bases. CDR1 SGHTA and CDR2 FQGTGA come from the germline V gene. The CDR3 sequence: CASSLSFGVGLADSYNEQFF. Written as DNA, the CDR3 is TGTGCCAGCAGCTTAAGTTTTGGTGTCGGACTAGCGGACTCCTACAATGAGCAGTTCTTC.

This chain connects TRBV3-1 (or the pseudogene TRBV3-2) to TRBJ2-7; possibly TRBD2 for D (6 bases). This CDR3 is 17 amino acids long. Trimming stripped 5 bases from V and 2 bases from J, with 22 bases between. Germline V gene lookup returns CDR1 LGHDT and CDR2 YNNKEL (reference sequence). CDR3 in DNA: TGTGCCAGCAGCTTTAAGGGCGGGACGACCCGAGCCTACGAGCAGTACTTC. Amino acid sequence: CASSFKGGTTRAYEQYF.